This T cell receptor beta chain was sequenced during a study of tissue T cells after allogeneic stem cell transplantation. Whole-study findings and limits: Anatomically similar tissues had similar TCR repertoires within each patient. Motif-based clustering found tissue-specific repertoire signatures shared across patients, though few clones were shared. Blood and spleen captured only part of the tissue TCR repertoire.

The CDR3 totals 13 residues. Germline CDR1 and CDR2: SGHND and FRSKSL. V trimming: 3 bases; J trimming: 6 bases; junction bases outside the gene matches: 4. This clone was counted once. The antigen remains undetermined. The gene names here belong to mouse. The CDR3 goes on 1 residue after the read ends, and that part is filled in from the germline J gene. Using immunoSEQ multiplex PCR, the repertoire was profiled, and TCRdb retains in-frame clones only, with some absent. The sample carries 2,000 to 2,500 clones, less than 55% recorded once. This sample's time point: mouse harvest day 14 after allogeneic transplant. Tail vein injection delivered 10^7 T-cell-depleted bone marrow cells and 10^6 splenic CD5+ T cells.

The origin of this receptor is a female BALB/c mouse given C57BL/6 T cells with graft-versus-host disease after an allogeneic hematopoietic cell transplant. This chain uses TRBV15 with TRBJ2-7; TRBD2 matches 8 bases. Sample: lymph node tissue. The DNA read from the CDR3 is TGTGCCAGCAGTTTCTGGGGGGATTTTGAACAGTAC. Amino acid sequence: CASSFWGDFEQY. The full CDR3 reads CASSFWGDFEQYF.